This TCR beta chain is from a study of blood T cells in healthy people across ages. It was with a sample-barcoded 5' primer and a J-beta primer mix that a second PCR of roughly 7 to 12 cycles was run. There were at least 2.5 million CDR3-containing paired-end reads obtained from each sample. TCRdb reprocessed the 5' RACE reads with MiXCR, giving one entry per CDR3 protein. The sample holds roughly 800,000 distinct CDR3 sequences; 25% are singletons and the top ten take approximately 3.7%. Germline values: CDR1 MNHEY, CDR2 SVGAGI. The CDR3 totals 13 residues. The germline V and J ends were trimmed by 2 bases and 4 bases, with 8 bases remaining between them. This clonotype has more than one count but fewer than ten. These same data were also listed under a study on T cells of mothers and their children. That paper adds: Samples came from a few healthy Caucasian mothers and their six children. Reads recorded for TCR beta CDR3 numbered over 9.5 million per mother and some 3.3 million per child.

This receptor was taken from a boy aged 5-17 years in good health. The sequencing sample was made of blood. The gene calls are TRBV6-5 and TRBJ1-1; D may be TRBD1 (5 bases). Written as DNA, the CDR3 is TGTGCCAGCAGTTACGGGGGTTCCACTGAAGCTTTCTTT. Protein product: CASSYGGSTEAFF.